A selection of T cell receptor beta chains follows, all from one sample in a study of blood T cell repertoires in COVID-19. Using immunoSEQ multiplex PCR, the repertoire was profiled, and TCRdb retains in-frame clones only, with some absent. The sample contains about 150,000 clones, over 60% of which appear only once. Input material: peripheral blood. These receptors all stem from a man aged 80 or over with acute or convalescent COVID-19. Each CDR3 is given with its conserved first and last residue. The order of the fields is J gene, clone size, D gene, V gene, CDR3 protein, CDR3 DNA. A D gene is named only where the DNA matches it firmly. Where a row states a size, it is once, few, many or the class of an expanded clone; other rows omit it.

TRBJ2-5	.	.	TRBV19	CASSIRGETQYF	TGTGCCAGTAGTATACGGGGAGAGACCCAGTACTTC
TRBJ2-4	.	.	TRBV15	CATSGSPSGIQYF	TGTGCCACCAGCGGGTCGCCTTCGGGCATTCAGTACTTC
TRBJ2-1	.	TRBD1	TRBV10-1	CASSAYQQGASINEQFF	TGCGCCAGCAGTGCGTACCAGCAGGGGGCCTCCATAAATGAGCAGTTCTTC
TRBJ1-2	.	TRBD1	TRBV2	CASSTDRARNGYTF	TGTGCCAGCAGTACGGACAGGGCGCGGAATGGCTACACCTTC
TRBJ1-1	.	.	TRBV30	CAWSVLQASEAFF	TGTGCCTGGAGTGTATTACAGGCATCGGAAGCTTTCTTT
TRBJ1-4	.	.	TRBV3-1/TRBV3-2	CASSQVRGEKLFF	TGTGCCAGCAGCCAAGTCCGGGGTGAAAAACTGTTTTTT
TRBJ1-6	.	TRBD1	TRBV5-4	CASSLAGQGAKNSPLHF	TGTGCCAGCAGCTTGGCAGGACAGGGGGCGAAGAATTCACCCCTCCACTTT
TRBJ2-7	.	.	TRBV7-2	CASSSRAGAYEQYF	TGTGCCAGCAGCTCTAGGGCAGGGGCCTACGAGCAGTACTTC
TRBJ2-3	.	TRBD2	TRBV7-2	CASSLMLAGTDTQYF	TGTGCCAGCAGCTTAATGCTAGCGGGCACAGATACGCAGTATTTT
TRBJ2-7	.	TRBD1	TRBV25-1	CASSLYRTGGYEQYF	TGTGCCAGCAGTCTTTACCGGACAGGGGGCTACGAGCAGTACTTC
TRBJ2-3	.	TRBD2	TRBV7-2	CASSLASGEPGTQYF	TGTGCCAGCAGCTTAGCGAGCGGGGAACCGGGGACGCAGTATTTT
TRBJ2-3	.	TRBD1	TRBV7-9	CASSVGQQADTQYF	TGTGCCAGCAGCGTGGGACAGCAGGCAGATACGCAGTATTTT
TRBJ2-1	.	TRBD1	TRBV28	CASRDRGPYNEQFF	TGTGCCAGCAGGGACAGGGGGCCCTACAATGAGCAGTTCTTC
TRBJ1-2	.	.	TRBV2	CASNNYNYGYTF	TGTGCCAGCAACAACTATAACTATGGCTACACCTTC
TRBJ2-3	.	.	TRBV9	CASSLQVSSTDTQYF	TGTGCCAGCAGCTTACAGGTGTCTAGCACAGATACGCAGTATTTT
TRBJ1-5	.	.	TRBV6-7	CASSYDLVRYQPQHF	TGTGCCAGCAGTTACGATCTTGTCAGATATCAGCCCCAGCATTTT
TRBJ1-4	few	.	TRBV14	CASSPGGGGLTNEKLFF	TGTGCCAGCAGCCCCGGCGGGGGCGGACTAACTAATGAAAAACTGTTTTTT
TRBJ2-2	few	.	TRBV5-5	CASSLLAGASGELFF	TGTGCCAGCAGCTTACTAGCCGGGGCGAGCGGGGAGCTGTTTTTT
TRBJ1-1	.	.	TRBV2	CASQSEGGNTEAFF	TGTGCCAGCCAATCTGAAGGGGGGAACACTGAAGCTTTCTTT
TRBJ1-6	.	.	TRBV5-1	CASSLVEGSSPLHF	TGCGCCAGCAGCTTGGTAGAGGGCTCCTCACCCCTCCACTTT
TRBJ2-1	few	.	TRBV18	CASSPSAYNEQFF	TGTGCCAGCTCACCTTCTGCCTACAATGAGCAGTTCTTC
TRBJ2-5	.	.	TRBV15	CATSRYTGTSQETQYF	TGTGCCACCAGCCGTTACACAGGGACCTCCCAAGAGACCCAGTACTTC
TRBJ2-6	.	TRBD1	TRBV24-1	CATPRGTIQPGQGARGANVLTF	TGTGCCACCCCTCGTGGGACCATCCAACCGGGACAGGGGGCGCGTGGGGCCAACGTCCTGACTTTC
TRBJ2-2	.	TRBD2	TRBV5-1	CASSSGLADNTGELFF	TGCGCCAGCAGCAGCGGACTAGCGGACAACACCGGGGAGCTGTTTTTT
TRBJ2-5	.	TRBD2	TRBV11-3	CASSLFGGGASETQYF	TGTGCCAGCAGCTTGTTCGGCGGGGGGGCCTCGGAGACCCAGTACTTC
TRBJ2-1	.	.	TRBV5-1	CASKLGGPNEQFF	TGCGCCAGCAAGTTGGGGGGGCCCAATGAGCAGTTCTTC
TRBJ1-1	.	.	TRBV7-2	CASSLGQNTEAFF	TGTGCCAGCAGCTTAGGTCAGAACACTGAAGCTTTCTTT
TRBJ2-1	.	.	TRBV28	CASKGLLGLYNEQFF	TGTGCCAGCAAAGGTCTTCTCGGGTTATACAATGAGCAGTTCTTC
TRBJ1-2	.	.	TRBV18	CASSPTAGEGGYTF	TGTGCCAGCTCACCAACTGCAGGGGAAGGTGGCTACACCTTC
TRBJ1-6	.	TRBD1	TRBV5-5	CASSFFSAGGYNSPLHF	TGTGCCAGCAGCTTTTTCTCGGCAGGGGGCTATAATTCACCCCTCCACTTT
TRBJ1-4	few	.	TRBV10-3	CAISETESYLNEKLFF	TGTGCCATCAGTGAGACCGAGTCTTACCTTAATGAAAAACTGTTTTTT
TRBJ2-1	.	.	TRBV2	CASSEGRQGLGEQFF	TGTGCCAGCAGTGAAGGGCGGCAGGGGCTCGGTGAGCAGTTCTTC
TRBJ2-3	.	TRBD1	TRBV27	CASSSAGTGRTDTQYF	TGTGCCAGCAGTTCAGCCGGGACAGGCCGCACAGATACGCAGTATTTT
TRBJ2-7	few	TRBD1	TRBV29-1	CSVEARTNHWTGTGLSYEQYF	TGCAGCGTTGAAGCCAGGACTAACCACTGGACCGGGACAGGACTTTCCTACGAGCAGTACTTC
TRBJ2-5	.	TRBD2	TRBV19	CASSSGGGEETQYF	TGTGCCAGTAGTTCAGGTGGGGGGGAAGAGACCCAGTACTTC
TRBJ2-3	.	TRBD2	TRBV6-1	CASSDTLATTDTQYF	TGTGCCAGCAGTGATACACTAGCGACCACAGATACGCAGTATTTT
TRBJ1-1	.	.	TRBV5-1	CASSLDPGRADTEAFF	TGCGCCAGCAGCTTGGATCCGGGGAGGGCAGACACTGAAGCTTTCTTT
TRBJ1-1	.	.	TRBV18	CASSPTEINTEAFF	TGTGCCAGCTCACCAACGGAGATCAACACTGAAGCTTTCTTT
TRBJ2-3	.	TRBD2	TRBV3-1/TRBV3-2	CASSQEGGGAGSTQYF	TGTGCCAGCAGCCAAGAAGGCGGGGGGGCAGGGTCTACGCAGTATTTT
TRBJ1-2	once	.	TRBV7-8	CASSLAGQGYGYTF	TGTGCCAGCAGCTTAGCCGGCCAGGGCTATGGCTACACCTTC
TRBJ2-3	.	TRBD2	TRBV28	CATSSGGRGTDTQYF	TGTGCCACCTCATCGGGAGGTCGGGGTACAGATACGCAGTATTTT
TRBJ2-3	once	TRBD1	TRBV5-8	CASSLGLQGQVDTQYF	TGTGCCAGCAGCTTGGGTTTACAAGGACAGGTCGATACGCAGTATTTT
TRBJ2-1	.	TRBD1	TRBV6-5	CASNLGTGVNEQFF	TGTGCCAGCAATCTGGGGACAGGAGTCAATGAGCAGTTCTTC
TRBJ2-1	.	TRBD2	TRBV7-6	CASSLESRGASLNEQFF	TGTGCCAGCAGCTTAGAGTCGCGGGGGGCCTCCCTCAATGAGCAGTTCTTC
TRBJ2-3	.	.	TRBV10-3	CAISSGTARRGTDTQYF	TGTGCCATCAGCTCCGGGACTGCGAGAAGGGGCACAGATACGCAGTATTTT